The 19 T cell receptor beta chains reported below all come from one sample, sequenced in a study of cytotoxic CD8 clonotypes in ibrutinib-treated CLL. Data came from immunoSEQ multiplex PCR; TCRdb stores just in-frame clones and leaves some out. This sample has 130,000 to 150,000 clones, with about 91% found just once. Sequencing used PBMCs, obtained after 12 months of ibrutinib treatment. These receptors all come from a human donor with chronic lymphocytic leukemia.

V usage is TRBV5-3 and J usage is TRBJ2-2; no definite D call. TRBV5-3 is identified as an open reading frame with a role that is uncertain. Trimming removed 1 base at V and 3 bases at J, with 19 bases between. The CDR3 contains 18 residues. The CDR3 bases are TGTGCCAGAAGCTTGTGTTTTTTTAGGACGAAGGACACCGGGGAGCTGTTTTTT. Protein sequence: CARSLCFFRTKDTGELFF.

The CDR3, as DNA: TGTGCCAGCAGCCCCTCCCAGGGCGGGAGGTCGAACACCGGGGAGCTGTTTTTT. Translating it yields CASSPSQGGRSNTGELFF. The V gene is TRBV14, the J gene TRBJ2-2; TRBD2 agrees at 8 bases. V gave up 4 bases and J gave up 0 bases; unmatched junction bases: 10. Germline V gene lookup returns CDR1 SGHDN and CDR2 FVKESK. The CDR3 spans 18 residues.

This sequence joins TRBV6-5 and TRBJ2-1, with D unresolved. The CDR3 is 14 amino acids. V lost 0 bases to trimming and J lost 3 bases, with 6 bases between them. Germline V gene sequence: CDR1 MNHEY, CDR2 SVGAGI. CDR3 region: CASSYSMGYNEQFF. As DNA, the CDR3 is TGTGCCAGCAGTTACTCGATGGGCTACAATGAGCAGTTCTTC.

The chain is built from TRBV25-1 and TRBJ2-5; D is perhaps TRBD1 or TRBD2 (5 bases each). Trimming removed 11 bases from V and 0 bases from J, with 16 bases in between. The V gene's germline CDR1 is MGHDK and CDR2 SYGVNS. This CDR3 is built from 14 residues. The CDR3 DNA reads as TGTGCCCCCTGGGGACGTCGGTACCAAGAGACCCAGTACTTC. It translates to CAPWGRRYQETQYF.

The CDR3 sequence is CASSLVGEFQPQHF. The CDR3 region has the DNA TGTGCCAGCAGCTTGGTTGGGGAGTTTCAGCCCCAGCATTTT. The gene calls are TRBV7-9 and TRBJ1-5; D gene ambiguous. Germline-derived CDR1 and CDR2 are SEHNR and FQNEAQ (reference sequence). The CDR3 consists of 14 residues. Trimming took off 3 bases at V and 6 bases at J, with 12 bases between the two ends.

The genes are TRBV18 and TRBJ2-5, with a tentative D call TRBD2 (5 bases). This CDR3 region has 13 residues. V lost 5 bases to trimming and J lost 3 bases, with 10 bases between them. CDR1 is KGHSH, CDR2 LQKENI, per germline. The CDR3 region is CASSASGKETQYF. CDR3 DNA sequence: TGTGCCAGCTCAGCAAGCGGAAAAGAGACCCAGTACTTC.

The J gene is TRBJ2-5, the V gene TRBV9; no reliable D call. Trimming pared 1 base from V and 3 bases from J, leaving 7 bases between. The germline V gene encodes CDR1 SGDLS and CDR2 YYNGEE. CDR3 size: 13 residues. CDR3 bases: TGTGCCAGCAGCGTAAGCCCGAAAGAGACCCAGTACTTC. This translates into CASSVSPKETQYF.

J is TRBJ2-7 and V is TRBV9; 8 bases map to TRBD1. The V and J ends lost 3 bases and 2 bases, in that order; junction bases with no gene match: 7. CDR3 size: 15 residues. Germline V gives CDR1 SGDLS, CDR2 YYNGEE. CDR3 DNA: TGTGCCAGCAGCGCCCGGACAGGGAGTACCTACGAGCAGTACTTC. It yields the protein CASSARTGSTYEQYF.

This clone was recorded once. The J gene is TRBJ2-7, the V gene TRBV4-1; D is possibly TRBD2 (6 bases). Germline V gives CDR1 MGHRA, CDR2 YSYEKL. Deletions cut 3 bases from V and 0 bases from J, with 9 bases between. The CDR3 totals 14 residues. CDR3 sequence (DNA): TGCGCCAGCAGCCACGGGGAGGTCTCCTACGAGCAGTACTTC. Translated, it gives CASSHGEVSYEQYF.

The V gene is TRBV14, the J gene TRBJ2-7; D not resolved. CDR1 SGHDN and CDR2 FVKESK come from the germline V gene. The CDR3 spans 13 residues. Deletions cut 1 base from V and 8 bases from J, with 12 bases between. The DNA of the CDR3 is TGTGCCAGCAGCCAAGTCGTTTTAACCAAGCAGTACTTC. Protein: CASSQVVLTKQYF.

This sequence joins TRBV9 and TRBJ1-3; D gene unclear. CDR1 is SGDLS, CDR2 YYNGEE, per germline. The CDR3 is 15 amino acids. V lost 3 bases and J 0 bases, leaving 10 bases between the germline ends. CDR3 in amino acids: CASSDNSFSGNTIYF. As DNA, the CDR3 is TGTGCCAGCAGCGATAACTCCTTCTCTGGAAACACCATATATTTT.

This clone has only one observation. This chain links TRBV7-9 with TRBJ2-3, with D possibly matching TRBD2 (5 bases). The germline V and J ends were trimmed by 4 bases and 4 bases, with 9 bases remaining between them. This CDR3 region has 13 residues. The V gene's germline CDR1 is SEHNR and CDR2 FQNEAQ (reference sequence). CDR3: CASSSVGADTQYF. CDR3 DNA sequence: TGTGCCAGCAGCTCCGTGGGAGCAGATACGCAGTATTTT.

The V call is TRBV7-2, the J call TRBJ2-1; TRBD1 matches at 7 bases. The trim removed 3 bases at V and 4 bases at J, leaving 3 bases unmatched. This CDR3 region has 14 residues. CDR1 is SGHTA and CDR2 is FQGNSA in the germline V gene. CDR3 sequence reads: CASSFGQDYNEQFF. The CDR3 DNA reads TGTGCCAGCAGCTTTGGACAGGATTACAATGAGCAGTTCTTC.

This clone was counted once. This chain joins TRBV28 and TRBJ1-1, with 7 bases lining up with TRBD1. Germline assignment: CDR1 MDHEN and CDR2 SYDVKM. This CDR3 is 16 amino acids long. J gave up 2 bases and V 3 bases, and 9 bases lay outside the gene matches. The CDR3 here is CASSLPPTGTNTEAFF. As DNA, the CDR3 is TGTGCCAGCAGTTTGCCCCCGACAGGGACTAACACTGAAGCTTTCTTT.

This rearrangement joins TRBV9 to TRBJ2-1; TRBD2 matches at 7 bases. The germline V gene encodes CDR1 SGDLS and CDR2 YYNGEE. The CDR3 spans 11 residues. The junction had 3 bases not matched to a gene; V was cut back by 5 bases and J by 10 bases. In DNA form, the CDR3 reads TGTGCCAGCAGGGCCGGGGGGGAGCAGTTCTTC. It yields the protein CASRAGGEQFF.

The chain carries TRBV6-5 and TRBJ2-2; D is unresolved. CDR1 MNHEY and CDR2 SVGAGI come from the germline V gene. This CDR3 is built from 13 residues. V lost 3 bases and J lost 2, with 4 bases in between. CDR3 residues: CASSYDNTGELFF. The CDR3 DNA reads TGTGCCAGCAGTTATGACAACACCGGGGAGCTGTTTTTT.

The chain is built from TRBV6-6 and TRBJ2-3, with D perhaps being TRBD1 or TRBD2 (5 bases each). CDR1 is MNHNY, CDR2 SVGAGI, per germline (reference sequence). This CDR3 spans 13 amino acids. The V gene lost 6 bases and the J gene lost 6 bases, with 13 bases spanning the gap. The CDR3 loop is CASSYEGYDTQYF. In DNA form, the CDR3 reads TGTGCCAGCAGCTATGAGGGGTACGATACGCAGTATTTT.

The chain joins TRBV6-5 to TRBJ2-2, with 7 bases that match TRBD2. CDR3 length equals 15 residues. Germline CDR1 and CDR2: MNHEY and SVGAGI. Germline trimming cut 6 bases from V and 1 base from J; bases unmatched to any gene: 5. CDR3 DNA: TGTGCCAGCAGCCTACTAGCGCAGAACACCGGGGAGCTGTTTTTT. This sequence encodes CASSLLAQNTGELFF.

V usage is TRBV5-1 and J usage is TRBJ1-1; D is unclear. V gave up 4 bases and J gave up 1 base, with 8 bases separating them. The germline gives CDR1 SGHRS, CDR2 YFSETQ. The CDR3 consists of 13 residues. CDR3 loop: CASSRPPNTEAFF. DNA for the CDR3: TGCGCCAGCAGCCGACCGCCGAACACTGAAGCTTTCTTT. Drawing the rest from reference TRBV5-1 and TRBJ1-1, the complete variable domain is KAGVTQTPRYLIKTRGQQVTLSCSPISGHRSVSWYQQTPGQGLQFLFEYFSETQRNKGNFPGRFSGRQFSNSRSEMNVSTLELGDSALYLCASSRPPNTEAFFGQGTRLTVV.